These 9 T cell receptor beta chains share one sample of origin, sequenced in a study of cytomegalovirus exposure and HLA in healthy donors. Researchers ran the PCR with 60 Vbeta and 13 Jbeta primers. Data came from immunoSEQ multiplex PCR; TCRdb stores just in-frame clones and leaves some out. This table has 90,000 to 150,000 clones, 65% to 80% appearing once. The sequenced material came from PBMCs. These receptors originate from a man aged 18-30 years in good health and CMV-seropositive.

The V gene is TRBV27, the J gene TRBJ1-1; unclear D gene. Germline CDR1 MNHEY, CDR2 SMNVEV (reference sequence). The germline V and J ends were trimmed by 3 bases and 7 bases, with 12 bases remaining between them. The CDR3 is made up of 13 amino acids. The CDR3 DNA sequence: TGTGCCAGCAGTTTGTCCCCCAAGCTTGAAGCTTTCTTT. Translated: CASSLSPKLEAFF.

The chain is built from TRBV19 and TRBJ2-5, with TRBD1 as a possible D gene (6 bases). There are 15 residues in the CDR3. The germline gives CDR1 LNHDA, CDR2 SQIVND (reference sequence). V lost 4 bases and J lost 5, with 17 bases in between. CDR3 nucleotides: TGTGCCAGTAGTACCATACAGGGATTTGGCGAGACCCAGTACTTC. Its protein product is CASSTIQGFGETQYF. The whole variable domain, filled in from reference TRBV19 and TRBJ2-5, reads DGGITQSPKYLFRKEGQNVTLSCEQNLNHDAMYWYRQDPGQGLRLIYYSQIVNDFQKGDIAEGYSVSREKKESFPLTVTSAQKNPTAFYLCASSTIQGFGETQYFGPGTRLLVL.

The count of this clone is one. The CDR3 DNA follows: TGTGCCAGCAGGCCCGGACTAGCGGTTTCCTACGAGCAGTACTTC. Translated, it gives CASRPGLAVSYEQYF. The rearrangement joins TRBV27 to TRBJ2-7; 10 positions agree with TRBD2. The V and J ends lost 6 bases and 1 base, in that order; junction bases with no gene match: 6. Germline values: CDR1 MNHEY, CDR2 SMNVEV (reference sequence). The CDR3 spans 15 residues.

The J gene is TRBJ2-5, the V gene TRBV25-1, with D possibly TRBD2 on 5 matching bases. With 3 bases removed from V and 1 base from J, the gap between germline ends came to 9 bases. CDR1 and CDR2 from the germline V gene are MGHDK and SYGVNS. The length of the CDR3 is 14 residues. CDR3 loop: CASSDWESQETQYF. CDR3 DNA: TGTGCCAGCAGTGACTGGGAGAGCCAAGAGACCCAGTACTTC.

The chain employs TRBV9 and TRBJ2-3; maybe TRBD1 (5 bases). The CDR3 has 15 residues. The V and J ends lost 0 bases and 3 bases respectively, with 11 bases between them. CDR1 and CDR2 (germline): SGDLS, YYNGEE. The CDR3 region is CASSVALSGTDTQYF. CDR3 DNA sequence: TGTGCCAGCAGCGTAGCATTATCAGGGACAGATACGCAGTATTTT.

The chain links TRBV11-2 to TRBJ1-1; D possibly corresponds to TRBD1 (5 bases). Germline V CDR1 and CDR2: SGHAT, FQNNGV. This CDR3 has 14 amino acids. V was cut by 4 bases and J by 5 bases, with 14 bases left in between. CDR3 in amino acids: CASSYGVGGTEAFF. For the CDR3, the DNA is TGTGCCAGCAGCTACGGCGTTGGGGGGACTGAAGCTTTCTTT. Together with reference TRBV11-2 and TRBJ1-1, the CDR3 gives the full variable domain: EAGVAQSPRYKIIEKRQSVAFWCNPISGHATLYWYQQILGQGPKLLIQFQNNGVVDDSQLPKDRFSAERLKGVDSTLKIQPAKLEDSAVYLCASSYGVGGTEAFFGQGTRLTVV.

V usage is TRBV27 and J usage is TRBJ1-4; tentative D call: TRBD1 (6 bases). V dropped 4 bases and J dropped 3 bases, with 12 bases sitting between them. Germline assignment: CDR1 MNHEY and CDR2 SMNVEV (reference sequence). CDR3 length: 15 residues. The CDR3 sequence is CASSSWTDSNEKLFF. The CDR3 nucleotides read TGTGCCAGCAGTTCGTGGACAGACTCTAATGAAAAACTGTTTTTT.

This clone has just a few counts. This rearrangement joins TRBV7-2 to TRBJ1-2; D call uncertain. The CDR3 is 11 residues long. Germline CDR1 is SGHTA and CDR2 is FQGNSA. The V end was cut by 0 bases, the J end by 10 bases, with 6 bases between. The CDR3 is CASSLAVIYTF. DNA of the CDR3: TGTGCCAGCAGCTTAGCCGTAATCTACACCTTC.

Only one count was recorded for this clone. V is TRBV4-2 and J is TRBJ2-3, with TRBD1 matching over 8 bases. Germline V gives CDR1 LGHNA, CDR2 YNFKEQ. CDR3 length: 17 residues. After removal of 6 bases from V and 1 base from J, the junction contained 12 bases not matched to a gene. Here the CDR3 DNA reads TGTGCCAGCAGATATAGAGGGACAGGACATCGCACAGATACGCAGTATTTT. Protein: CASRYRGTGHRTDTQYF.